This T cell receptor (beta chain) is drawn from a study of T-cell memory formation after mild COVID-19. Notes on the study in general: Among CD4+ contracting clones, most were CM and EM, and CD8+ ones EMRA. CD4/CD8 balance characterized clones contracting day 15 to 85, and CD4+ skew characterized later expanders.

TCRdb redid the calling of the 5' RACE reads with MiXCR, one entry per CDR3 protein. This table holds around 200,000 distinct CDR3 sequences, around a sixth found once. In its sample, this clonotype was seen a few times. Its antigen is unidentified. This sequence was found in a man aged 18 to 30 who had mild COVID-19 (a few samples of this study predate the infection). Cell type and time point are not known. The sequenced sample consisted of PBMCs or a T cell subset sorted from them (not recorded which).

DNA for the CDR3: TGCAGCGGAAAAAGAGACAGGGTCGATGGCTACACCTTC. Translating gives CSGKRDRVDGYTF. The rearrangement joins TRBV29-1 to TRBJ1-2; 7 bases are a match to TRBD1. Germline-derived CDR1 and CDR2 are SQVTM and ANQGSEA. The CDR3 contains 13 residues. The trim removed 7 bases at V and 6 bases at J, leaving 11 bases unmatched.